This TCR beta chain derives from a study of T cell repertoires in cytomegalovirus infection. Study-wide context: Public signatures in TCR beta pointed to CMV infection and matching HLA type. Study conclusions and caveats: The cumulative frequency of public TCR beta families distinguished individuals who carried CMV together with the relevant HLA. In two of eight donors, the top clonotype was HLA-C-restricted CMV-specific.

As concerns this clonotype: The antigen remains undetermined.

The CDR3 covers 12 residues. V lost 6 bases and J lost 15, with 18 bases in between. TCRdb redid the calling of the reads with MiXCR, one entry per CDR3 protein. The table has more than 150,000 distinct CDR3 sequences, 17% seen once; the top ten hold over 15%. This sequence was found in a human donor in good health (CMV status not recorded). Some clones in this sample may be carry-over from other donors' samples. The V gene is TRBV12-3 or TRBV12-4, the J gene TRBJ2-1, with D possibly TRBD2 on 6 matching bases. The material sequenced was CD8+ T cells from PBMCs. The CDR3 reads CASRSLGGAMFF. The DNA for the CDR3 is TGTGCCAGCAGAAGTCTCGGCGGGGCTATGTTCTTC.